The clone carrying this TCR beta chain has ten or more counts. What it recognizes is unknown. The read terminates 3 residues ahead of where the CDR3 ends, so the germline J gene completes it. This sample was included in a study of T cell clonality in common variable immunodeficiency. Donors gave roughly 4.5 to 8 ml heparinized peripheral whole blood. Assay: immunoSEQ multiplex PCR; the TCRdb copy retains only in-frame clones and omits some. The table lists around 45,000 clones, with no singletons. The CDR3 is 14 amino acids. In germline, CDR1 is SGHDT, CDR2 YYEEEE. The V and J ends lost 4 bases and 5 bases, in that order; junction bases with no gene match: 2. Overall study findings and caveats: Shared TCRbeta clones were fewer between CVID subjects than controls. TCRbeta clonality was increased in CVID versus healthy controls.

This receptor was taken from a person between 18 and 75 years old in good health. The material sequenced was peripheral blood mononuclear cells. V is TRBV5-6 and J is TRBJ1-4; 10 bases match TRBD1. CDR3 in amino acids: CASSQTGGNEKLFF. The CDR3 bases that were read are TGTGCCAGCAGCCAGACAGGGGGCAATGAAAAA. The whole variable domain, filled in from reference TRBV5-6 and TRBJ1-4, reads DAGVTQSPTHLIKTRGQQVTLRCSPKSGHDTVSWYQQALGQGPQFIFQYYEEEERQRGNFPDRFSGHQFPNYSSELNVNALLLGDSALYLCASSQTGGNEKLFFGSGTQLSVL.